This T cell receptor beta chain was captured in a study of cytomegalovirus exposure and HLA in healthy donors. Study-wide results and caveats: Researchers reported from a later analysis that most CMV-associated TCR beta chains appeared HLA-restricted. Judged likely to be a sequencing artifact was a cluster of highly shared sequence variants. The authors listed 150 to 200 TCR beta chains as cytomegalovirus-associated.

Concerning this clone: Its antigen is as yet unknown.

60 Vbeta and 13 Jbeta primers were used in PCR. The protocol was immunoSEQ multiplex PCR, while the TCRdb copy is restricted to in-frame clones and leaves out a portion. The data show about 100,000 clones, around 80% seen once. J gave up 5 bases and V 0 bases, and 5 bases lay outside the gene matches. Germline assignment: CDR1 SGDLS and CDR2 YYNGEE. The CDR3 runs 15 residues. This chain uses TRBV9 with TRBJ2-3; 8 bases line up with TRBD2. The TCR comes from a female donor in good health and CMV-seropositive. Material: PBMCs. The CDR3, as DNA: TGTGCCAGCAGCGTAGTGGGACGGGAGGGAGATACGCAGTATTTT. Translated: CASSVVGREGDTQYF.